Shown below are 16 T cell receptor beta chains from a single sample sequenced in a study of identical twins. Using its own MiXCR run on the 5' RACE reads, TCRdb lists one record per CDR3 protein. Among some 1,600,000 distinct CDR3 sequences listed, under 35% were seen once. The material sequenced was cord blood. The receptors shown here come from a newborn girl in good health.

This clonotype was picked up a small number of times. The rearrangement joins TRBV25-1 to TRBJ2-7; TRBD1 matches 9 bases. The V and J ends lost 5 bases and 4 bases, in that order; junction bases with no gene match: 24. CDR3 size: 20 residues. The V gene's germline CDR1 is MGHDK and CDR2 SYGVNS. The CDR3 DNA reads as TGTGCCAGCAGTCAAAAGTTGGGAATCAAAGGGACAGGGCCTGGGTACGAGCAGTACTTC. It is translated as CASSQKLGIKGTGPGYEQYF.

The CDR3 protein is CASSSRHANQPQHF. The DNA for the CDR3 is TGTGCCAGCAGCTCGAGACACGCGAATCAGCCCCAGCATTTT. The rearrangement uses TRBV13 and TRBJ1-5; no clear D gene. The germline V and J ends were trimmed by 4 bases and 4 bases, with 11 bases remaining between them. This CDR3 has 14 residues. Germline V gene data show CDR1 as PRHDT and CDR2 as FYEKMQ (reference sequence).

As to this clonotype: One end of the junction fails to match germline, which may point to a read error. V gene TRBV20-1 combines with J gene TRBJ1-2; no definite D call. The CDR3 sequence is 13 residues long. Germline lookup yields CDR1 DFQATT and CDR2 SNEGSKA (reference sequence). The CDR3 DNA sequence: TGCAGTGCTAGGCCCCGACATAACTATGGCTGCACCTTC. This codes for CSARPRHNYGCTF.

The table lists this clonotype with a few counts. The chain combines TRBV20-1 with TRBJ2-1; TRBD2 aligns across 7 bases. Trimming at V came to 4 bases and at J to 3 bases, leaving 12 bases not matched to a gene. Germline CDR1 is DFQATT and CDR2 is SNEGSKA (reference sequence). The CDR3 extends over 16 amino acids. This CDR3 is CSAIPAAGEFYNEQFF. The CDR3 bases are TGCAGTGCTATCCCCGCGGCGGGAGAGTTCTACAATGAGCAGTTCTTC.

The chain uses TRBV12-3 or TRBV12-4 and TRBJ2-5, with 7 nucleotides matching TRBD2. V was clipped by 2 bases and J by 2 bases; unmatched bases: 5. CDR3 length: 15 amino acids. The CDR3 DNA reads TGTGCCAGCAGTTTATGGGGGGGTACACAAGAGACCCAGTACTTC. It translates to CASSLWGGTQETQYF.

This chain uses TRBV3-1 with TRBJ2-3; D call uncertain. This CDR3 spans 13 amino acids. V was clipped by 4 bases and J by 7 bases, with 12 bases between them. Germline CDR1 is LGHDT and CDR2 is YNNKEL (reference sequence). CDR3 residues: CASSPPLDYTQYF. The CDR3 DNA is TGTGCCAGCAGCCCCCCCCTCGATTATACGCAGTATTTT.

About this clonotype itself: The germline gene is not matched at one end of the junction; a read error may be the cause. The V and J genes are TRBV6-5 and TRBJ2-4, with TRBD2 matching 14 bases. The J call is uncertain, as TRBJ2-7 better fits the DNA end. CDR1 and CDR2 from the germline V gene are MNHEY and SVGAGI. This CDR3 contains 16 residues. CDR3 sequence (DNA): TGTGCCGGCAGTAAACGACTAGCGGGAGGGCCTGGCGAGCAGTACTTC. Its translation: CAGSKRLAGGPGEQYF.

A few counts support this clonotype. The V gene is TRBV20-1, the J gene TRBJ1-2, with D uncertain. The ends were cut back, 3 bases at V and 8 bases at J, with 10 bases in the middle. The CDR3 extends over 11 amino acids. Germline CDR1 reads DFQATT; CDR2 reads SNEGSKA (reference sequence). CDR3 nucleotides: TGCAGTGCTAGGCCCGACAACGGCTACACCTTC. Its translation is CSARPDNGYTF.

V is TRBV20-1 and J is TRBJ2-2, with 8 bases fitting TRBD2. The CDR3 is 15 amino acids. The V gene's germline CDR1 is DFQATT and CDR2 SNEGSKA (reference sequence). V trimming: 3 bases; J trimming: 6 bases; junction bases outside the gene matches: 9. DNA for the CDR3: TGCAGTGCTAGCGGGGGGGGCCATGGATCCGGGGAGCTGTTTTTT. Translation gives CSASGGGHGSGELFF.

V usage is TRBV11-2 and J usage is TRBJ2-5; possibly TRBD1 for D (5 bases). Between the trimmed V and J ends, which lost 6 bases and 12 bases, there was a span of 17 bases. Germline loops: CDR1 SGHAT, CDR2 FQNNGV. The CDR3 sequence is 12 residues long. The CDR3 is CASSYTGKQEYF. The CDR3 DNA reads as TGTGCCAGCAGTTACACAGGAAAACAAGAGTACTTC.

The rearrangement joins TRBV2 to TRBJ1-2; tentatively, D is TRBD1 (5 bases). CDR1 SNHLY and CDR2 FYNNEI come from the germline V gene. Trimming removed 0 bases from V and 5 bases from J, with 16 bases in between. The CDR3 runs to 16 residues. The CDR3 protein is CASSEAAQGGEYGYTF. DNA of the CDR3: TGTGCCAGCAGTGAAGCTGCGCAGGGCGGAGAATATGGCTACACCTTC. The whole variable domain, filled in from reference TRBV2 and TRBJ1-2, reads EPEVTQTPSHQVTQMGQEVILRCVPISNHLYFYWYRQILGQKVEFLVSFYNNEISEKSEIFDDQFSVERPDGSNFTLKIRSTKLEDSAMYFCASSEAAQGGEYGYTFGSGTRLTVV.

The chain carries TRBV24-1 and TRBJ2-3; TRBD2 matches 10 bases. The CDR3 covers 18 residues. Germline V gene data show CDR1 as KGHDR and CDR2 as SFDVKD. The V gene end was trimmed by 2 bases and the J gene end by 6 bases; junction bases not matched to a gene: 13. The CDR3 nucleotides are TGTGCCACCAGTGATTCCCCCCCCAAAGCGGGAGGGGTGGATACGCAGTATTTT. It specifies CATSDSPPKAGGVDTQYF.

The genes are TRBV6-2 or TRBV6-3 and TRBJ1-3; no reliable D call. V was cut by 1 base and J by 0 bases, with 13 bases left in between. This CDR3 spans 17 amino acids. The germline CDR1 and CDR2 sequences are MNHEY and SVGEGT. The CDR3 coding sequence is TGTGCCAGCAGTTACTTTCTGGGCACCGTCTCTGGAAACACCATATATTTT. The encoded protein is CASSYFLGTVSGNTIYF.

The sample holds a few counts of this clonotype. The chain links TRBV5-6 to TRBJ1-1; TRBD1 agrees at 12 bases. J gave up 0 bases and V 4 bases, and 4 bases lay outside the gene matches. Germline loops: CDR1 SGHDT, CDR2 YYEEEE. The CDR3 length is 16 residues. This chain's CDR3 is CASSRDRGRVNTEAFF. CDR3 bases: TGTGCCAGCAGCCGGGACAGGGGGCGCGTGAACACTGAAGCTTTCTTT.

The sample holds many counts of this clonotype. This chain links TRBV21-1 with TRBJ2-4; the D call TRBD2 from the table was never checked on the DNA. TRBV21-1 is tagged as a pseudogene. CDR3 size: 15 residues. The CDR3 loop reads CASSKAQRVENIQYF. Here the CDR3 DNA reads TGTGCCAGCAGCAAAGCGCAGAGGGTCGAAAACATTCAGTACTTC.

This rearrangement joins TRBV2 to TRBJ2-1; 12 bases are shared with TRBD2. Germline V gives CDR1 SNHLY, CDR2 FYNNEI. The CDR3 extends over 17 amino acids. Trimming cost V 6 bases and J 9 bases; bases outside gene matches: 15. The CDR3 reads CASSDIQTSGSGGEQFF. In nucleotides, the CDR3 is TGTGCCAGCAGCGACATTCAGACTAGCGGGAGCGGTGGTGAGCAGTTCTTC.